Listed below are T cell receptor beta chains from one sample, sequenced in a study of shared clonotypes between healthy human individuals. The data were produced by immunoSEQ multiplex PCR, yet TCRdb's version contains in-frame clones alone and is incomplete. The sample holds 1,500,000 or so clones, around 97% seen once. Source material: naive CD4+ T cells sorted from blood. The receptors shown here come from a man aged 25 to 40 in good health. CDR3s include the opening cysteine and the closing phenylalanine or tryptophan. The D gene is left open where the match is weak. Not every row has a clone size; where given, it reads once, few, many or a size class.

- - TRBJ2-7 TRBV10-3 CAISEFGQNYEQYF TGTGCCATCAGTGAGTTCGGACAGAACTACGAGCAGTACTTC
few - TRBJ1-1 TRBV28 CASSFGGTEAFF TGTGCCAGCAGTTTTGGGGGCACTGAAGCTTTCTTT
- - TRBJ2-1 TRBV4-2 CASSQVGNEQFF TGTGCCAGCAGCCAAGTTGGCAATGAGCAGTTCTTC
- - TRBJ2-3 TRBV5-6 CASSLNWKSTDTQYF TGTGCCAGCAGCCTCAATTGGAAAAGCACAGATACGCAGTATTTT
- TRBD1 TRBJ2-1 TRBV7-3 CASSSGGRTGARAEQFF TGTGCCAGCAGCTCAGGGGGTCGTACAGGGGCGAGGGCGGAGCAGTTCTTC
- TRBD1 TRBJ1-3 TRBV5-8 CASSLEGTAPGNTIYF TGTGCCAGCAGCTTGGAAGGGACAGCGCCTGGAAACACCATATATTTT
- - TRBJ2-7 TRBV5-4 CASSTGLSYEQYF TGTGCCAGCAGCACGGGACTTTCCTACGAGCAGTACTTC
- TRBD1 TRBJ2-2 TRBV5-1 CASSRTYRGLLGVTGELFF TGCGCCAGCAGCAGAACGTACAGGGGGCTGTTAGGGGTGACCGGGGAGCTGTTTTTT
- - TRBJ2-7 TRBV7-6 CASSLGTASSYEQYF TGTGCCAGCAGCTTAGGGACGGCTAGCTCCTACGAGCAGTACTTC
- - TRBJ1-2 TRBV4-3 CASSRTGFLSDYTF TGCGCCAGCAGCCGAACAGGGTTTCTATCTGACTACACCTTC
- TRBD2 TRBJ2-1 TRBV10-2 CASSVASGRRYNEQFF TGCGCCAGCAGTGTGGCTAGCGGGAGGCGGTACAATGAGCAGTTCTTC
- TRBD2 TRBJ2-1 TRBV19 CASSRTGTTYNEQFF TGTGCCAGTAGTAGAACCGGGACTACCTACAATGAGCAGTTCTTC
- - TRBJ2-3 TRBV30 CAWSPGGTDTQYF TGTGCCTGGAGTCCCGGCGGCACAGATACGCAGTATTTT
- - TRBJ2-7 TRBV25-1 CASSVLNQWGTWDEQYF TGTGCCAGCAGTGTACTTAACCAGTGGGGGACTTGGGACGAGCAGTACTTC
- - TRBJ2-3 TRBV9 CASSVFSDITDTQYF TGTGCCAGCAGCGTTTTTAGCGATATCACAGATACGCAGTATTTT
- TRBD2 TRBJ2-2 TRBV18 CASSPRPLAGESGELFF TGTGCCAGCTCACCCCGCCCACTAGCGGGAGAGTCCGGGGAGCTGTTTTTT
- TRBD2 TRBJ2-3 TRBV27 CASSFLPAGGTDTQYF TGTGCCAGCAGTTTCCTCCCAGCGGGAGGCACAGATACGCAGTATTTT
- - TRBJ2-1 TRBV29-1 CSVEAGLGGSYNEQFF TGCAGCGTTGAAGCAGGGCTAGGGGGCTCCTACAATGAGCAGTTCTTC
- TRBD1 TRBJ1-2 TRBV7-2 CATTGGVGYTF TGTGCCACTACAGGGGGAGTTGGCTACACCTTC
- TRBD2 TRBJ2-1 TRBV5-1 CASSQGTSGYNEQFF TGCGCCAGCAGCCAAGGGACTAGCGGATACAATGAGCAGTTCTTC
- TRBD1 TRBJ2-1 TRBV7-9 CASRSDRGTSEQFF TGTGCCAGCAGGTCGGACAGGGGGACAAGTGAGCAGTTCTTC
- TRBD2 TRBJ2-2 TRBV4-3 CASSTLAGGAAPGELFF TGCGCCAGCAGCACCCTAGCGGGGGGGGCTGCCCCTGGGGAGCTGTTTTTT
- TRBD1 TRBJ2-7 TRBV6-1 CASSRGQGMYEQYF TGTGCCAGCAGTAGGGGACAGGGGATGTACGAGCAGTACTTC